The source of this T cell receptor (beta chain) is a study of blood T cell repertoires in COVID-19. Study at large: Specimens from acute and convalescent COVID-19 originated in the United States, Italy and Spain. Sources were T cells, B-cell-depleted T cells, or PBMCs; the material itself was cDNA or gDNA.

V lost 4 bases and J lost 4; bases outside the gene matches: 11. Per germline, CDR1 SGHNT and CDR2 YYREEE (reference sequence). CDR3 length equals 16 residues. Original data processing: Estimation of nucleated cell counts was performed using reference gene primer amplification. Produced via immunoSEQ multiplex PCR; TCRdb's table is partial and in-frame only. V and J calls and clone size are as listed in that table; D and trimming were resolved from the DNA. The sample includes about 170,000 clones, roughly 80% seen only once; the top ten take about 7.8%. This clonotype was obtained from a man in his sixties with acute or convalescent COVID-19. The chain uses TRBV5-4 and TRBJ2-1; TRBD2 matches 7 bases. Material: peripheral blood. CDR3 amino acids: CASSPPGGGIYNEQFF. In DNA, the CDR3 is TGTGCCAGCAGCCCCCCTGGGGGGGGGATTTACAATGAGCAGTTCTTC.